The sequence of this TCR beta chain was determined in a study of somatic mutations in cytotoxic T cells in rheumatoid arthritis. Assay used: immunoSEQ multiplex PCR; TCRdb lists only in-frame clones, some missing. The sample carries about 15,000 clones, about 80% recorded once. Trimming at V came to 5 bases and at J to 3 bases, leaving 9 bases not matched to a gene. The CDR3 is 16 amino acids. Germline-derived CDR1 and CDR2 are PRHDT and FYEKMQ (reference sequence). The rearrangement links TRBV13 to TRBJ2-1, with TRBD2 matching 8 bases. Sequenced input: CD8+ T cells sorted from blood. The clonotype comes from an adult with rheumatoid arthritis. For the CDR3, the DNA is TGTGCCAGCAGCCCTCGGGCTAGCGGGTTCTACAATGAGCAGTTCTTC. It specifies CASSPRASGFYNEQFF.